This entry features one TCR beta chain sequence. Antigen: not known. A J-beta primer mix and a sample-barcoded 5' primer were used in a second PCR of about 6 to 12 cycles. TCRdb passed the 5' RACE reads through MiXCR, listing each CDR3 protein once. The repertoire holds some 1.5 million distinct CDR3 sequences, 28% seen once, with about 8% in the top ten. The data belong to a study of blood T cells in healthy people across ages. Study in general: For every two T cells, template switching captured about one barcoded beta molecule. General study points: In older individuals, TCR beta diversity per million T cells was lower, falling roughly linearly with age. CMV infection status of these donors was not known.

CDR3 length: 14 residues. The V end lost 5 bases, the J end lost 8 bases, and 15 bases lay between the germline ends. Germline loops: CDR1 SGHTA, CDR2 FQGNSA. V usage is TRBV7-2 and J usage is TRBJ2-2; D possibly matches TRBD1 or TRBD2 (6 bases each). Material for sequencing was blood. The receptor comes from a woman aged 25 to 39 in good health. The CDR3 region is CASSPEPGAGELFF. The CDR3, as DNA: TGTGCCAGCAGCCCAGAGCCGGGGGCTGGGGAGCTGTTTTTT.